Each of the 25 T cell receptor beta chains below was sequenced from the same sample in a study of identical twins. In TCRdb, the 5' RACE reads were re-called with MiXCR into one record per CDR3 protein. The data contain just under 550,000 distinct CDR3 sequences, roughly 15% of them seen just once; the ten biggest clones take up roughly 0.46%. A further study also used this sample, focusing on yellow fever vaccine responses in identical twins.

The source material was CD4+ T cells sorted from blood. Source of these receptors: a woman under 30 in good health.

This chain joins TRBV7-7 and TRBJ2-5; TRBD2 matches at 7 bases. CDR1 is SSHAT, CDR2 FNYEAQ, per germline (reference sequence). V shed 3 bases and J 1 base; nucleotides not matched to a gene: 8. The CDR3 loop spans 16 amino acids. The CDR3 loop reads CASSLIAGAGQETQYF. The CDR3 DNA is TGTGCCAGCAGCTTGATAGCGGGCGCCGGCCAAGAGACCCAGTACTTC. The variable domain in full, with the rest retrieved from reference TRBV7-7 and TRBJ2-5, is GAGVSQSPRYKVTKRGQDVTLRCDPISSHATLYWYQQALGQGPEFLTYFNYEAQPDKSGLPSDRFSAERPEGSISTLTIQRTEQRDSAMYRCASSLIAGAGQETQYFGPGTRLLVL.

This clonotype was recorded at least ten times. The chain couples TRBV4-2 to TRBJ2-1; 7 bases line up with TRBD2. Germline CDR1 LGHNA, CDR2 YNFKEQ. Trimming took 0 bases from V and 4 from J; bases not matched to a gene: 3. CDR3 size: 15 residues. For the CDR3, the DNA is TGTGCCAGCAGCCAAGAGGGGGGGTATTACAATGAGCAGTTCTTC. Encoded protein: CASSQEGGYYNEQFF.

This clonotype was seen more than once but under ten times. The gene calls are TRBV20-1 and TRBJ2-2; 8 bases fit TRBD2. J gave up 5 bases and V 6 bases, and 14 bases lay outside the gene matches. Germline V gene data show CDR1 as DFQATT and CDR2 as SNEGSKA (reference sequence). The CDR3 totals 16 residues. CDR3 nucleotide sequence: TGCAGTGCCGTCCCTGGAAGCGGGAGATGGACCGGGGAGCTGTTTTTT. It codes for CSAVPGSGRWTGELFF.

This clonotype was counted between two and nine times. V gene TRBV10-3 combines with J gene TRBJ1-2, with 11 bases matching TRBD1. The CDR3 covers 12 residues. V shed 3 bases and J 12 bases; nucleotides not matched to a gene: 3. Germline lookup yields CDR1 ENHRY and CDR2 SYGVKD. In nucleotides, the CDR3 is TGTGCCATCAGTGATGGACAGGGGGCCGACACCTTC. Residues: CAISDGQGADTF.

This clonotype was observed at least ten times. This chain links TRBV24-1 with TRBJ2-2, with unresolved D. The CDR3 sequence is 17 residues long. Trimming removed 3 bases at V and 1 base at J, with 14 bases between. Germline CDR1 KGHDR, CDR2 SFDVKD. The CDR3 DNA reads as TGTGCCACCAGTGATATCCAATGGGCAGGGAACACCGGGGAGCTGTTTTTT. Translated: CATSDIQWAGNTGELFF.

CDR3 residues: CASRDWGRTSYNEQFF. The CDR3 DNA follows: TGTGCCAGCAGAGATTGGGGCCGAACCTCCTACAATGAGCAGTTCTTC. This rearrangement joins TRBV6-1 to TRBJ2-1, with D tentatively TRBD1 (5 bases). Germline V CDR1 and CDR2: MNHNS, SASEGT. The length of the CDR3 is 16 residues. The V end was cut by 6 bases, the J end by 0 bases, with 15 bases between.

The J gene is TRBJ2-3, the V gene TRBV5-1; 8 bases map to TRBD1. Germline trimming cut 4 bases from V and 8 bases from J; bases unmatched to any gene: 6. Per germline, CDR1 SGHRS and CDR2 YFSETQ. The CDR3 loop spans 13 amino acids. CDR3 sequence reads: CASSGQGEGTQYF. As DNA, the CDR3 is TGCGCCAGCAGCGGACAGGGCGAGGGTACGCAGTATTTT.

CDR3 DNA: TGTGCCAGCAGTGCTGACAGGGAATATGGCTACACCTTC. Encoded protein: CASSADREYGYTF. The J gene is TRBJ1-2, the V gene TRBV6-1; 7 bases fit TRBD1. V shed 4 bases, J shed 5 bases, and the junction held 4 bases outside the gene matches. The germline CDR1 and CDR2 sequences are MNHNS and SASEGT. The CDR3 has 13 amino acids.

The sample holds a few counts of this clonotype. The chain couples TRBV27 to TRBJ2-7; maybe TRBD1 (6 bases). This CDR3 is built from 14 residues. CDR1 is MNHEY and CDR2 is SMNVEV in the germline V gene (reference sequence). Trimming removed 5 bases from V and 3 bases from J, with 14 bases in between. CDR3 sequence: CASSPTGFGYEQYF. As DNA, the CDR3 is TGTGCCAGCAGTCCTACAGGGTTCGGCTACGAGCAGTACTTC.

This clonotype has just a few counts. The rearrangement joins TRBV7-6 to TRBJ2-5; TRBD2 aligns across 8 bases. The germline gives CDR1 SGHVS, CDR2 FNYEAQ. This CDR3 comprises 16 residues. V shed 3 bases, J shed 5 bases, and the junction held 11 bases outside the gene matches. This chain's CDR3 is CASSFGSLAGLETQYF. CDR3 bases: TGTGCCAGCAGCTTTGGATCTTTAGCGGGATTGGAGACCCAGTACTTC.

The chain links TRBV6-2 or TRBV6-3 to TRBJ1-4, with D hard to call. The CDR3 runs 15 residues. Germline CDR1 is MNHEY and CDR2 is SVGEGT. V was cut by 6 bases and J by 0 bases, with 11 bases left in between. The DNA of the CDR3 is TGTGCCAGCAGCTCCGCAGGTGCAACTAATGAAAAACTGTTTTTT. Protein product: CASSSAGATNEKLFF.

This clonotype was recorded many times. This chain links TRBV12-3 or TRBV12-4 with TRBJ1-1; 9 bases are shared with TRBD1. Trimming at V came to 8 bases and at J to 10 bases, leaving 8 bases not matched to a gene. The CDR3 length is 12 residues. The CDR3 DNA sequence: TGTGCCAGCGACGGACAGGGGCGCTTAGCTTTCTTT. This translates into CASDGQGRLAFF.

The sample holds a few counts of this clonotype. The chain links TRBV12-5 to TRBJ1-1; D remains unclear. CDR3 length: 13 residues. The germline CDR1 and CDR2 sequences are LGHNT and FRNRAP. V lost 0 bases and J 4 bases, leaving 6 bases between the germline ends. The CDR3, as DNA: TGTGCTAGTGGTTTGGTCCCCGCCACTGAAGCTTTCTTT. Protein: CASGLVPATEAFF.

This clonotype showed up just a few times. The rearrangement uses TRBV6-1 and TRBJ2-3, with D tentatively TRBD2 (6 bases). The CDR3 sequence is 15 residues long. V gave up 4 bases and J gave up 5 bases, with 16 bases separating them. Germline V gene lookup returns CDR1 MNHNS and CDR2 SASEGT. The chain's CDR3 is CASSAFAEGIDTQYF. CDR3 DNA sequence: TGTGCCAGCAGTGCGTTTGCGGAGGGGATAGATACGCAGTATTTT.

This chain connects TRBV2 to TRBJ1-6; D gene ambiguous. Looked up from germline, CDR1 is SNHLY and CDR2 is FYNNEI. The V end was cut by 1 base, the J end by 17 bases, with 9 bases between. This CDR3 is 11 amino acids long. The CDR3 DNA is TGTGCCAGCAGTGAAGGGGAAAGCGTCCACTTT. This gives the protein CASSEGESVHF.

The J gene is TRBJ2-3, the V gene TRBV28; the match to TRBD1 covers 7 bases. The V gene's germline CDR1 is MDHEN and CDR2 SYDVKM. The CDR3 loop spans 16 amino acids. V lost 5 bases and J lost 2; bases outside the gene matches: 10. The chain's CDR3 is CASSPPGQRHTDTQYF. CDR3 nucleotides: TGTGCCAGCAGTCCCCCGGGACAGCGACACACAGATACGCAGTATTTT.

This clonotype was seen only a few times. The rearrangement links TRBV6-1 to TRBJ2-3; D is undetermined. V shed 6 bases and J shed 0 bases, with 13 bases lying between them. This CDR3 region has 15 residues. CDR1 and CDR2 (germline): MNHNS, SASEGT. CDR3 amino acids: CASRPPGTSTDTQYF. As DNA, the CDR3 is TGTGCCAGCAGACCGCCCGGAACTAGCACAGATACGCAGTATTTT.

This clonotype turned up a few times. The V and J genes are TRBV7-9 and TRBJ2-2; D possibly corresponds to TRBD2 (5 bases). CDR1 is SEHNR and CDR2 is FQNEAQ in the germline V gene (reference sequence). The CDR3 has 16 residues. V lost 0 bases and J 4 bases, leaving 12 bases between the germline ends. CDR3 amino acids: CASSLAIRAGTGELFF. The CDR3 coding sequence is TGTGCCAGCAGCTTAGCTATTCGGGCGGGCACCGGGGAGCTGTTTTTT.

V gene TRBV18 combines with J gene TRBJ2-3; 11 positions match TRBD2. CDR3 length equals 15 residues. J was trimmed by 3 bases and V by 6 bases; bases with no gene match: 5. CDR1 and CDR2 (germline): KGHSH, LQKENI. The CDR3 sequence is CASSPGLAATDTQYF. CDR3 coding DNA: TGTGCCAGCTCCCCGGGACTAGCGGCAACAGATACGCAGTATTTT. Supplemented by reference TRBV18 and TRBJ2-3, the full variable domain reads NAGVMQNPRHLVRRRGQEARLRCSPMKGHSHVYWYRQLPEEGLKFMVYLQKENIIDESGMPKERFSAEFPKEGPSILRIQQVVRGDSAAYFCASSPGLAATDTQYFGPGTRLTVL.

The CDR3, as DNA: TGTGCCAGCAGTTCTCGAGCGGGAGGGCCGGTCGGGGAGCTGTTTTTT. It specifies CASSSRAGGPVGELFF. The genes are TRBV28 and TRBJ2-2; 10 nucleotides agree with TRBD2. V was clipped by 4 bases and J by 7 bases; unmatched bases: 9. Per the germline V gene, CDR1 is MDHEN and CDR2 is SYDVKM. The length of the CDR3 is 16 residues.

V usage is TRBV10-3 and J usage is TRBJ2-7; no firm D call. The CDR3 is made up of 13 amino acids. V was clipped by 0 bases and J by 2 bases, with 5 bases between them. CDR1 ENHRY and CDR2 SYGVKD come from the germline V gene. The CDR3: CAISESDPYEQYV. Here the CDR3 DNA reads TGTGCCATCAGTGAGTCTGATCCCTACGAGCAGTACGTC.

This clonotype was found a few times. The J gene is TRBJ2-2, the V gene TRBV5-1; the match to TRBD2 covers 12 bases. V lost 4 bases and J lost 6; bases outside the gene matches: 13. This CDR3 has 18 residues. Per the germline V gene, CDR1 is SGHRS and CDR2 is YFSETQ. The CDR3 region has the DNA TGCGCCAGCAGCGTTGAAGGAGGGACTAGCGGGTACCCCGGGGAGCTGTTTTTT. Translation: CASSVEGGTSGYPGELFF.

This clonotype has only a few counts. The V call is TRBV10-3, the J call TRBJ2-5; D may match TRBD1 or TRBD2 (5 bases each). Between the trimmed V and J ends, which lost 6 bases and 5 bases, there was a span of 13 bases. The germline V gene has CDR1 ENHRY and CDR2 SYGVKD. CDR3 length equals 13 residues. CDR3 nucleotides: TGTGCCATCAGACCTGAGGGGTCCGAGACCCAGTACTTC. This encodes CAIRPEGSETQYF.

This clonotype showed up just a few times. The chain has TRBV5-1 and TRBJ2-1; tentative D call: TRBD2 (6 bases). The ends were cut back, 2 bases at V and 0 bases at J, with 12 bases in the middle. The CDR3 has 16 residues. CDR1 and CDR2 from the germline V gene are SGHRS and YFSETQ. The CDR3 here is CASSFRDSSSYNEQFF. CDR3 nucleotides: TGCGCCAGCAGCTTCCGGGACTCGAGCTCCTACAATGAGCAGTTCTTC.

The chain employs TRBV12-3 or TRBV12-4 and TRBJ1-1; no clear D gene. V lost 1 base and J lost 1, with 10 bases in between. The CDR3 is 15 residues long. The CDR3 sequence: CASSLVGLRNTEAFF. The CDR3 DNA reads as TGTGCCAGCAGTTTAGTGGGGTTGAGGAACACTGAAGCTTTCTTT.